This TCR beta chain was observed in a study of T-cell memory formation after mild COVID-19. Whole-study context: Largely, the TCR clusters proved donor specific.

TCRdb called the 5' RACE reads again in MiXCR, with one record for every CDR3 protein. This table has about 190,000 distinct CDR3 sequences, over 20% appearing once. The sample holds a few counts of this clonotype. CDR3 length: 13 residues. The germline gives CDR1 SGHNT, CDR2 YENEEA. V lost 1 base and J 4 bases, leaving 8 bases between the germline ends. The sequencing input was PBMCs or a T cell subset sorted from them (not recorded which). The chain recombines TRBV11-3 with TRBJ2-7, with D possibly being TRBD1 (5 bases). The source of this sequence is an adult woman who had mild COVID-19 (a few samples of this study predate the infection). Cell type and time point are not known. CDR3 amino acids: CASSLGGQYEQYF. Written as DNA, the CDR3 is TGTGCCAGCAGCTTAGGGGGCCAGTACGAGCAGTACTTC.